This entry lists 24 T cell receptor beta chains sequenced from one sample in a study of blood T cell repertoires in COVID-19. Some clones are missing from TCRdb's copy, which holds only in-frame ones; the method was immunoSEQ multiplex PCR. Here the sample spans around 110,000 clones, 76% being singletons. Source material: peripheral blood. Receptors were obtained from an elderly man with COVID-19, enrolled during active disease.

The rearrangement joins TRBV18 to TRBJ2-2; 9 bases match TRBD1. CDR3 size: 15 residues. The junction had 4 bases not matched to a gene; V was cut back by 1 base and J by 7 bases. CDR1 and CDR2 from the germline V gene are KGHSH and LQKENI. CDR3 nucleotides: TGTGCCAGCTCACCACGGGACAGGGCTATCGGGGAGCTGTTTTTT. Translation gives CASSPRDRAIGELFF.

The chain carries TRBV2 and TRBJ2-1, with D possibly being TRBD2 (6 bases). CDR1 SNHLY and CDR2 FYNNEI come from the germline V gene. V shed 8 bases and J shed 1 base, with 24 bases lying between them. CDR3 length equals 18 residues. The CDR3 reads CASHRDSSIAYSYNEQFF. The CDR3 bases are TGTGCCAGCCACCGGGACTCTAGTATAGCATATTCCTACAATGAGCAGTTCTTC.

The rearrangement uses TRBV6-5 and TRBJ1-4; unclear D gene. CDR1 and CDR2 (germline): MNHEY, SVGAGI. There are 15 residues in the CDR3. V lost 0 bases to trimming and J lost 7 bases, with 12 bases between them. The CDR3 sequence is CASSYSTTRGEKLFF. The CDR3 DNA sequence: TGTGCCAGCAGTTACTCCACAACCCGGGGTGAAAAACTGTTTTTT.

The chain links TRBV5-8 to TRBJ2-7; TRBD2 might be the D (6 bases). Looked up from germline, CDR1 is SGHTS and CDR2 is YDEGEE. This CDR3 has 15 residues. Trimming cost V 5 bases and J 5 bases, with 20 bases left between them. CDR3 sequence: CASRKGRGRSDEQYF. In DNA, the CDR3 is TGTGCCAGCAGGAAAGGACGGGGGAGAAGCGACGAGCAGTACTTC. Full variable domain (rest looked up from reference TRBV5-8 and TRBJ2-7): EAGVTQSPTHLIKTRGQQATLRCSPISGHTSVYWYQQALGLGLQFLLWYDEGEERNRGNFPPRFSGRQFPNYSSELNVNALELEDSALYLCASRKGRGRSDEQYFGPGTRLTVT.

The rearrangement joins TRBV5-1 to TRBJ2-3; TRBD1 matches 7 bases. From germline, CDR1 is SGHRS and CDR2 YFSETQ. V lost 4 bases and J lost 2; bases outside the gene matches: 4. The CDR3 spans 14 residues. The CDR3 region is CASSPQGPTDTQYF. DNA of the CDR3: TGCGCCAGCAGCCCACAGGGGCCCACAGATACGCAGTATTTT.

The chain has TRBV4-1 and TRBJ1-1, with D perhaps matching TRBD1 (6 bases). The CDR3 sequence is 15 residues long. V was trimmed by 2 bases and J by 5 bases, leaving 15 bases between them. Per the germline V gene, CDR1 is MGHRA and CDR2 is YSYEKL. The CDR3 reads CASSQSQGGGTEAFF. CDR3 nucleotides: TGCGCCAGCAGCCAATCACAGGGAGGGGGGACTGAAGCTTTCTTT.

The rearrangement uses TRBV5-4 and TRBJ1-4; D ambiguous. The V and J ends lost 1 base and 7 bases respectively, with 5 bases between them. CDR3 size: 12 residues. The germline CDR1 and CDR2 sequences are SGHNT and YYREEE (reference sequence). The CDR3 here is CASSLYPEKLFF. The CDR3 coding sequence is TGTGCCAGCAGCTTGTATCCTGAAAAACTGTTTTTT.

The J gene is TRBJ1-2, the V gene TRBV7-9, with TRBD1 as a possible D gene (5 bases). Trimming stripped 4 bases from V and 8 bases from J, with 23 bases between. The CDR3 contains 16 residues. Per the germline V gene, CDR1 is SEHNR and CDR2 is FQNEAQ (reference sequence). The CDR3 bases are TGTGCCAGCAGCTCATTATATTTCGGGGGAGGGGACGGCTACACCTTC. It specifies CASSSLYFGGGDGYTF.

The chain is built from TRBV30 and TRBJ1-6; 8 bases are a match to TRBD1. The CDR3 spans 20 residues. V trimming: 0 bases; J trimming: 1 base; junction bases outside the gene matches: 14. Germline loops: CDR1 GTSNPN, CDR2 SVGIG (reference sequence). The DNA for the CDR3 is TGTGCCTGGAGTGTACGGGGCTGGACAGGGAGGGGTTCCTATAATTCACCCCTCCACTTT. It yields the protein CAWSVRGWTGRGSYNSPLHF.

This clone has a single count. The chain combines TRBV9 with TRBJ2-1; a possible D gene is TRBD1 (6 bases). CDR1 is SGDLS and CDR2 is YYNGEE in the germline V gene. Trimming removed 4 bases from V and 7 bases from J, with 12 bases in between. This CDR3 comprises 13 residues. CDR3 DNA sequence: TGTGCCAGCAGCCTTTTCCAGGGGAATGAGCAGTTCTTC. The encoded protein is CASSLFQGNEQFF.

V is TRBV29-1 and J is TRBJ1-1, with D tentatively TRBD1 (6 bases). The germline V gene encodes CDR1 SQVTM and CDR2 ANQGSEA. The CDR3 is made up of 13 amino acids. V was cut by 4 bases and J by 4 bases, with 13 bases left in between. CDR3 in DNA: TGCAGCGTTGCTACAGGGAGTGTCACTGAAGCTTTCTTT. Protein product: CSVATGSVTEAFF.

This CDR3 reads CASSPELDGEQFF. The CDR3 coding sequence is TGTGCCAGCAGTCCTGAACTAGACGGTGAGCAGTTCTTC. The J gene is TRBJ2-1, the V gene TRBV7-2; a possible D gene is TRBD2 (5 bases). From germline, CDR1 is SGHTA and CDR2 FQGNSA. The CDR3 extends over 13 amino acids. Trimming stripped 6 bases from V and 9 bases from J, with 15 bases between.

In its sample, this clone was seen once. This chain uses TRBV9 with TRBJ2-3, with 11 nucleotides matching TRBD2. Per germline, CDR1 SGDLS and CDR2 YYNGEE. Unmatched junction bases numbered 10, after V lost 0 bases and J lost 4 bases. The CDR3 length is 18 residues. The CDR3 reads CASSVAGTSGGGADTQYF. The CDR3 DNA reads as TGTGCCAGCAGCGTAGCCGGGACTAGCGGAGGGGGGGCAGATACGCAGTATTTT.

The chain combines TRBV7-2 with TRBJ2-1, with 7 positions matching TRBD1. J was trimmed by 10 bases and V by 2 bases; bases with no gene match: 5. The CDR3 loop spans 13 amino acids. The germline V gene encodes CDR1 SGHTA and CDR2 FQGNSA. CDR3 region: CASSLSRDSEQFF. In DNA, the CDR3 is TGTGCCAGCAGCTTATCAAGGGACAGCGAGCAGTTCTTC.

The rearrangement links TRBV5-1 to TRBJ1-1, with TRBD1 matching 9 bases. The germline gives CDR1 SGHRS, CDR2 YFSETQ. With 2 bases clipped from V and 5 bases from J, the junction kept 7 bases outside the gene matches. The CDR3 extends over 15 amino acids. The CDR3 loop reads CASSFTTGGGTEAFF. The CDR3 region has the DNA TGCGCCAGCAGCTTCACGACAGGGGGTGGGACTGAAGCTTTCTTT.

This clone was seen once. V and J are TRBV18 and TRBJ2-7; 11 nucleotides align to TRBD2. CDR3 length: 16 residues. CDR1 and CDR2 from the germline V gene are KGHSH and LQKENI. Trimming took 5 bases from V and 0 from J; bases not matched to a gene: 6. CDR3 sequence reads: CASSSGTSGPSYEQYF. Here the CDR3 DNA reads TGTGCCAGCTCATCTGGGACTAGCGGTCCCTCCTACGAGCAGTACTTC.

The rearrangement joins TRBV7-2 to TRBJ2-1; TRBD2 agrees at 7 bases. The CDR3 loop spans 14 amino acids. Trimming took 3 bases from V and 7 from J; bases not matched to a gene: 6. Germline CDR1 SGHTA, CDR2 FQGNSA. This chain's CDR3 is CASSLGLFLNEQFF. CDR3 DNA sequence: TGTGCCAGCAGCTTGGGACTATTCTTGAATGAGCAGTTCTTC.

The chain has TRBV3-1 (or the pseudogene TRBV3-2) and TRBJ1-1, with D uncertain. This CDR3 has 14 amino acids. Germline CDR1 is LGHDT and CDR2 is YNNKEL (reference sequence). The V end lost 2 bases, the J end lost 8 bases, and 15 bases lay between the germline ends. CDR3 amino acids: CASSQPEKRREAFF. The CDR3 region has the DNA TGTGCCAGCAGCCAACCAGAGAAGAGGAGGGAAGCTTTCTTT.

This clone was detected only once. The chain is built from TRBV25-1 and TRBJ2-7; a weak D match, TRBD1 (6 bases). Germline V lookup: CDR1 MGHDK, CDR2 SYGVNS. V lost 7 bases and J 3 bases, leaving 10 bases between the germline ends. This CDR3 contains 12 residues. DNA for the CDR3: TGTGCCAGCACCTCACAGGGCTACGAGCAGTACTTC. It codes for CASTSQGYEQYF.

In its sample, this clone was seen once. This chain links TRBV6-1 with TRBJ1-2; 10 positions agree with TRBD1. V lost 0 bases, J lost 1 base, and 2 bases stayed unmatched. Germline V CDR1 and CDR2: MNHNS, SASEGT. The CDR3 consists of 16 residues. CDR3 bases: TGTGCCAGCAGTGAAGCCGGGACAGGGGATAACTATGGCTACACCTTC. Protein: CASSEAGTGDNYGYTF.

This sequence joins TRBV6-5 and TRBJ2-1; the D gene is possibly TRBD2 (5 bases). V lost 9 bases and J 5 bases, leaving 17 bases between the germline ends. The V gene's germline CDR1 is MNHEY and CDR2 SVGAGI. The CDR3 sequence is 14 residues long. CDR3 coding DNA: TGTGCCAGGTTCCCTAGCTGTCGAAACAATGAGCAGTTCTTC. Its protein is CARFPSCRNNEQFF.

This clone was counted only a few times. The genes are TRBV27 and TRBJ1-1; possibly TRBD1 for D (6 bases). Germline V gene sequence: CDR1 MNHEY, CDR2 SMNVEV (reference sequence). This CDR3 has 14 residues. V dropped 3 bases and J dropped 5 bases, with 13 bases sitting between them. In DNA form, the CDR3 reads TGTGCCAGCAGTTTGGGCAGGGGCTGGACTGAAGCTTTCTTT. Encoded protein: CASSLGRGWTEAFF.

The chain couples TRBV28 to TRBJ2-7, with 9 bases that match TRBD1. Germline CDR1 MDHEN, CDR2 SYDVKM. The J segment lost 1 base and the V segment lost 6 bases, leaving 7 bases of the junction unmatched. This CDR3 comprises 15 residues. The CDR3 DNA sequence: TGTGCCAGCAGCCCCCGGACAGGGGTTTCCTACGAGCAGTACTTC. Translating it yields CASSPRTGVSYEQYF.

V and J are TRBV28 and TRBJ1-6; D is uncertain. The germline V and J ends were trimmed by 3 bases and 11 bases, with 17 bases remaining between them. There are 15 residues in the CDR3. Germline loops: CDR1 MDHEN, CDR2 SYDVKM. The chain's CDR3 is CASSFHSGRSPPLHF. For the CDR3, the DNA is TGTGCCAGCAGTTTTCATTCAGGCCGTTCGCCACCCCTCCACTTT.